This T cell receptor beta chain was profiled in a study of control samples from healthy donors and cancer patients. This clone was observed a single time. TCRdb's copy holds only in-frame clones and misses some; the assay was immunoSEQ multiplex PCR. The data hold about 99,000 clones, with around 89% observed a single time. The sequence was obtained from a man in his 60s with lung cancer. The source material was PBMCs.

In DNA form, the CDR3 reads TGCGCCAGCAGTGAGCTCCTCGCCACTAGCGGAACCTACGAGCAGTACTTC. This gives the protein CASSELLATSGTYEQYF. This chain uses TRBV10-2 with TRBJ2-7; 8 bases are shared with TRBD2. The CDR3 is 17 amino acids. Germline trimming cut 2 bases from V and 2 bases from J; bases unmatched to any gene: 11. Germline lookup yields CDR1 WSHSY and CDR2 SAAADI.